This T cell receptor (beta chain) was identified during a study of shared clonotypes between healthy human individuals. The study, taken as a whole, reports: The low donor count limited represented genetic and exposure-history diversity.

About this clone: Its antigen is unknown.

Each subset's genomic DNA was shared equally among a number of immunoSEQ plates. This table comes from immunoSEQ multiplex PCR, and its TCRdb copy is limited to in-frame clones, with some not included. Of some 600,000 clones listed, 95% to 96% are singletons. Naive CD8 cells lacked CD45RO, underwent positive selection for CCR7 and left out terminally differentiated effector memory CD45RA+ cells. Germline V gives CDR1 MNHEY, CDR2 SMNVEV (reference sequence). This CDR3 is 19 amino acids long. The V end was cut by 2 bases, the J end by 2 bases, with 24 bases between. This sequence was found in a woman aged 25 to 39 in good health. Sequencing used naive CD8+ T cells sorted from blood. V and J are TRBV27 and TRBJ1-1, with D maybe TRBD1 (5 bases). The chain's CDR3 is CASSLISGGAVLINTEAFF. CDR3 DNA: TGTGCCAGCAGTTTAATCTCTGGAGGGGCGGTGCTCATCAACACTGAAGCTTTCTTT.